The present TCR beta chain was sequenced within a study of graft-versus-host responses after intestinal transplantation. Germline V gene lookup returns CDR1 KGHSH and CDR2 LQKENI. The CDR3 has 15 residues. V gave up 3 bases and J gave up 5 bases, with 16 bases separating them. This clone was detected a few times. The protocol was immunoSEQ multiplex PCR, while the TCRdb copy is restricted to in-frame clones and leaves out a portion. The table includes about 20,000 clones, over 35% detected once. Plating of about 200,000 CFSE-labeled responder cells was done together with about 200,000 irradiated, violet-dye-labeled stimulator cells. Proliferating CFSE-low CD3+CD4+ and CD3+CD8+ responders were sorted after the reaction.

This rearrangement joins TRBV18 to TRBJ2-5, with D possibly being TRBD1 (5 bases). This receptor was obtained from a human patient who received an intestinal transplant. The input for sequencing was alloreactive CD4+ T cells from a mixed lymphocyte reaction culture, taken before intestinal transplant. The subset denotes: CFSE-low proliferating T cells sorted from roughly 6-day pre-transplant mixed lymphocyte reaction (GvH or HvG direction). The CDR3 reads CASSPAQGGLETQYF. The CDR3 DNA sequence: TGTGCCAGCTCACCCGCCCAGGGTGGGTTGGAGACCCAGTACTTC.